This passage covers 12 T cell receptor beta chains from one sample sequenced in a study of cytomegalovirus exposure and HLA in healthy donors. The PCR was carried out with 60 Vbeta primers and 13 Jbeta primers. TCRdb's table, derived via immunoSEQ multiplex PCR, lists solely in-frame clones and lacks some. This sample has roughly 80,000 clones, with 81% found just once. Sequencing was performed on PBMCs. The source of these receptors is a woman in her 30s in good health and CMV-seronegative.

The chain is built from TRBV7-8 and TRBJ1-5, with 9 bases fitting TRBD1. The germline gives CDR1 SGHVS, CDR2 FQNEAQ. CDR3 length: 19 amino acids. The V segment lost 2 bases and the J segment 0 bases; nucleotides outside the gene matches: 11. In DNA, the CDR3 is TGTGCCAGCAGCTTATCTCGAAGGGACAGGGTTTATAGCAATCAGCCCCAGCATTTT. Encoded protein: CASSLSRRDRVYSNQPQHF.

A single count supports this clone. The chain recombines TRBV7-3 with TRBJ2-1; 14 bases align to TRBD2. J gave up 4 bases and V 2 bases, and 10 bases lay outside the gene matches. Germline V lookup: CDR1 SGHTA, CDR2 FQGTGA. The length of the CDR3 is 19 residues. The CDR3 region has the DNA TGTGCCAGCAGCTTACTCCCGGGACTAGCGGGAGTGGCGTACAATGAGCAGTTCTTC. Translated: CASSLLPGLAGVAYNEQFF.

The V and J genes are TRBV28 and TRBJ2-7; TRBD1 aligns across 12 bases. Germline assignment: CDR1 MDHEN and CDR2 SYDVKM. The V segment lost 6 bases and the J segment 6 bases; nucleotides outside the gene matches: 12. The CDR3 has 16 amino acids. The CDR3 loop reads CASSRITGTGGSEQYF. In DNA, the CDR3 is TGTGCCAGCAGCAGGATCACCGGGACAGGGGGCAGCGAGCAGTACTTC.

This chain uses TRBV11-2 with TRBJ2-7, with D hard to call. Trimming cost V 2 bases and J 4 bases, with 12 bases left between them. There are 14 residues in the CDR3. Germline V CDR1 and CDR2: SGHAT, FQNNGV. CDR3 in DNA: TGTGCCAGCAGCTTATCGCCAGGAAGGTACGAGCAGTACTTC. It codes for CASSLSPGRYEQYF. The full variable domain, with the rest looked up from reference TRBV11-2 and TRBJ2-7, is EAGVAQSPRYKIIEKRQSVAFWCNPISGHATLYWYQQILGQGPKLLIQFQNNGVVDDSQLPKDRFSAERLKGVDSTLKIQPAKLEDSAVYLCASSLSPGRYEQYFGPGTRLTVT.

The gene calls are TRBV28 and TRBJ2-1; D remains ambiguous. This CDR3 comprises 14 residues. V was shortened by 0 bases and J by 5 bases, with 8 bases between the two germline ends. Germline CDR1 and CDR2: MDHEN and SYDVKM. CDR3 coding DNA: TGTGCCAGCAGTTTATGGCTAGTCAACAATGAGCAGTTCTTC. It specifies CASSLWLVNNEQFF.

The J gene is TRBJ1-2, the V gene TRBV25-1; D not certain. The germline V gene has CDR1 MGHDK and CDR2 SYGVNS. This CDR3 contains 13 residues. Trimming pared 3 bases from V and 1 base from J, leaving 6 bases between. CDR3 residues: CASSEYNNYGYTF. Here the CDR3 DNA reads TGTGCCAGCAGTGAGTACAATAACTATGGCTACACCTTC.

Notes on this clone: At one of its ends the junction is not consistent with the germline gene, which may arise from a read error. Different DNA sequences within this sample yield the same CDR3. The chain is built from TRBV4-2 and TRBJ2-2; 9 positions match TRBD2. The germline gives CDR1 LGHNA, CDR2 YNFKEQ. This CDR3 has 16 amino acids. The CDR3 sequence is CASSPQEGLATGELFF. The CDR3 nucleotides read TGTGCCAGTAGCCCACAAGAGGGACTAGCCACCGGGGAGCTGTTTTTT.

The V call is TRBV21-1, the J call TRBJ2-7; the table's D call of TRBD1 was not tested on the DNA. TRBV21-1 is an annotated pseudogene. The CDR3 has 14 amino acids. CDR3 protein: CASSNVQISYEQYF. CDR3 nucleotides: TGTGCCAGCAGCAATGTACAGATTTCCTACGAGCAGTACTTC.

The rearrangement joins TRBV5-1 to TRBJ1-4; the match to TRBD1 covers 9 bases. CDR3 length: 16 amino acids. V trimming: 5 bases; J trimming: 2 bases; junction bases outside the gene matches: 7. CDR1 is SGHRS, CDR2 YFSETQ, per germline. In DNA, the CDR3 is TGCGCCAGCAGACCCACAGGGGGCTTGACTAATGAAAAACTGTTTTTT. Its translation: CASRPTGGLTNEKLFF.

CDR3 sequence (DNA): TGTGCCAGCAGCAAAGCGGGAGCTGGGGCCAACGTCCTGACTTTC. This codes for CASSKAGAGANVLTF. The rearrangement uses TRBV28 and TRBJ2-6, with TRBD2 identical over 8 bases. The V gene's germline CDR1 is MDHEN and CDR2 SYDVKM. J gave up 2 bases and V 6 bases, and 3 bases lay outside the gene matches. The CDR3 has 15 amino acids.

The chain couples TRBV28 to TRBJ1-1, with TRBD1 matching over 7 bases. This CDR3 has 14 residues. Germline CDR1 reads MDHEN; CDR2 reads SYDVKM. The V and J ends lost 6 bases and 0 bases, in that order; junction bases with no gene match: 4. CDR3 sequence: CASRWDRVNTEAFF. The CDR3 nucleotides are TGTGCCAGCAGGTGGGACAGAGTGAACACTGAAGCTTTCTTT.

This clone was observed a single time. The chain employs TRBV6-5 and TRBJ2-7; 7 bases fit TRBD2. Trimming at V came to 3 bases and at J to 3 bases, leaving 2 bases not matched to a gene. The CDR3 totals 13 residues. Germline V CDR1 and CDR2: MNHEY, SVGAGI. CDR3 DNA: TGTGCCAGCAGTTATGCTAGCGGCTACGAGCAGTACTTC. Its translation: CASSYASGYEQYF.